This T cell receptor (beta chain) was found in a study of T cell responses to AZD1222 COVID-19 vaccine. The CDR3 spans 15 residues. The germline V gene has CDR1 LNHDA and CDR2 SQIVND (reference sequence). The V segment lost 3 bases and the J segment 7 bases; nucleotides outside the gene matches: 6. TCRdb keeps only in-frame clones here, not all; method: immunoSEQ multiplex PCR. This sample has about 100,000 clones, with about 90% found just once. The sequencing used peripheral blood, collected 28 days after the second AZD1222 dose. This receptor was taken from an adult who received the AZD1222 COVID-19 vaccine. The chain carries TRBV19 and TRBJ1-6; TRBD1 matches at 7 bases. The CDR3 DNA reads as TGTGCCAGTAGTATTGGAGGGGGCGGGAATTCACCCCTCCACTTT. Amino acid sequence: CASSIGGGGNSPLHF.